This T cell receptor (beta chain) is drawn from a study of T cell responses to AZD1222 COVID-19 vaccine. Across the whole study: Second-dose schedules of about 4 or about 12 weeks were combined. Whole-study findings and limits: Vaccine-related CD4 TCRs covered spike, predominating at 160-218 and 743-854. Following two doses of AZD1222, Spike-specific TCR breadth and depth rose. Repertoires were obtained solely post-peak T cell response.

Note on this clone: The antigen is not known.

CDR3 length: 17 amino acids. Germline assignment: CDR1 LGHDT and CDR2 YNNKEL (reference sequence). V shed 2 bases and J shed 8 bases, with 21 bases lying between them. Assay used: immunoSEQ multiplex PCR; TCRdb lists only in-frame clones, some missing. The sample carries roughly 78,000 clones, roughly 80% recorded once. The chain joins TRBV3-1 (or the pseudogene TRBV3-2) to TRBJ1-4; D is ambiguous. This specimen consisted of peripheral blood, obtained on day 0 of AZD1222 vaccination. This clonotype was obtained from an adult in good health. The CDR3 DNA reads as TGTGCCAGCAGCCAATGGGTCATGACGGGGATTGAGGAAAAACTGTTTTTT. It encodes CASSQWVMTGIEEKLFF.